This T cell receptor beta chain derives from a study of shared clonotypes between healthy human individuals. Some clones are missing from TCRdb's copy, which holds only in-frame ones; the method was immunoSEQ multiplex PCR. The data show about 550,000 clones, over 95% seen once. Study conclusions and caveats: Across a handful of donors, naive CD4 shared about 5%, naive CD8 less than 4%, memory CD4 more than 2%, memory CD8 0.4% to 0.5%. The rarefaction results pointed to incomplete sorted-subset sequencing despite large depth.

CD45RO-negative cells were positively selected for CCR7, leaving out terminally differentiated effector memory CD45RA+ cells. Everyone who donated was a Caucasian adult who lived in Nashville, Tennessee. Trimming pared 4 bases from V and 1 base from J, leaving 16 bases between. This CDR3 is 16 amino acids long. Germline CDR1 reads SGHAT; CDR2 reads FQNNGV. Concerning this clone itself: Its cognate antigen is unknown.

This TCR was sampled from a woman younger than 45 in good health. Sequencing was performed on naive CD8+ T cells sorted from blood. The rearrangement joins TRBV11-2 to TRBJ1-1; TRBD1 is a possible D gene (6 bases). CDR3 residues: CASSSPGQIRNTEAFF. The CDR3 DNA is TGTGCCAGCAGCTCACCAGGACAGATAAGGAACACTGAAGCTTTCTTT.